Presented here are 27 T cell receptor beta chains from one specimen sequenced in a study of blood T cell repertoires in COVID-19. Clones were read by immunoSEQ multiplex PCR, and TCRdb kept only the in-frame ones, dropping some. The profile shows some 270,000 clones, 85% to 90% of them singletons. Sequencing was performed on peripheral blood. These receptors were taken from a woman between 55 and 75 years old with COVID-19, enrolled during active disease.

This clone was seen a few times. The V gene is TRBV5-1, the J gene TRBJ2-2; TRBD1 is a possible D gene (6 bases). In germline, CDR1 is SGHRS, CDR2 YFSETQ. The CDR3 runs 16 residues. Trimming took off 1 base at V and 2 bases at J, with 12 bases between the two ends. Here the CDR3 DNA reads TGCGCCAGCAGCTTGCTAAACAGGGTTAACACCGGGGAGCTGTTTTTT. Amino acids: CASSLLNRVNTGELFF.

The rearrangement links TRBV19 to TRBJ1-2, with TRBD1 as a possible D gene (5 bases). Trimming removed 4 bases from V and 1 base from J, with 10 bases in between. This CDR3 is built from 14 residues. Per germline, CDR1 LNHDA and CDR2 SQIVND (reference sequence). CDR3 in amino acids: CASSNQGLNYGYTF. CDR3 sequence (DNA): TGTGCCAGTAGTAACCAGGGCCTTAACTATGGCTACACCTTC.

V and J are TRBV19 and TRBJ2-1; D is ambiguous. V was shortened by 7 bases and J by 0 bases, with 13 bases between the two germline ends. The CDR3 covers 15 residues. Germline V lookup: CDR1 LNHDA, CDR2 SQIVND (reference sequence). The CDR3 bases are TGTGCCAGTAATCGTGCGGCTAGCTCCTACAATGAGCAGTTCTTC. Protein sequence: CASNRAASSYNEQFF.

V and J are TRBV5-5 and TRBJ1-4, with D unclear. Per germline, CDR1 SGHKS and CDR2 YYEKEE (reference sequence). The length of the CDR3 is 13 residues. Trimming stripped 4 bases from V and 3 bases from J, with 7 bases between. For the CDR3, the DNA is TGTGCCAGCAGCCAATCCCCTAATGAAAAACTGTTTTTT. Translation gives CASSQSPNEKLFF.

The rearrangement uses TRBV7-9 and TRBJ1-3, with no clear D. Germline V gives CDR1 SEHNR, CDR2 FQNEAQ (reference sequence). The CDR3 extends over 13 amino acids. The germline V and J ends were trimmed by 6 bases and 0 bases, with 6 bases remaining between them. The DNA for the CDR3 is TGTGCCAGCAGGCCGAGCTCTGGAAACACCATATATTTT. It is translated as CASRPSSGNTIYF.

This sequence joins TRBV9 and TRBJ1-5, with D possibly TRBD1 on 5 matching bases. This CDR3 has 15 residues. V lost 4 bases, J lost 0 bases, and 11 bases lay in between. Looked up from germline, CDR1 is SGDLS and CDR2 is YYNGEE. DNA of the CDR3: TGTGCCAGCAGCTTTACAGGAAATAGCAATCAGCCCCAGCATTTT. It yields the protein CASSFTGNSNQPQHF.

The chain uses TRBV4-1 and TRBJ2-7, with a weak D call TRBD2 (5 bases). Trimming removed 0 bases at V and 3 bases at J, with 18 bases between. The CDR3 has 17 residues. From germline, CDR1 is MGHRA and CDR2 YSYEKL. The CDR3 DNA follows: TGCGCCAGCAGCCAAGATGGGGAGAAACCCTACAGCTACGAGCAGTACTTC. Protein product: CASSQDGEKPYSYEQYF.

The chain carries TRBV7-9 and TRBJ1-3; 10 nucleotides agree with TRBD1. The CDR3 extends over 17 amino acids. The germline gives CDR1 SEHNR, CDR2 FQNEAQ (reference sequence). The V gene end was trimmed by 5 bases and the J gene end by 0 bases; junction bases not matched to a gene: 7. CDR3 in amino acids: CASSPRDRGISGNTIYF. Written as DNA, the CDR3 is TGTGCCAGCAGCCCCCGGGACAGGGGAATCTCTGGAAACACCATATATTTT.

The rearrangement joins TRBV11-2 to TRBJ1-2; a possible D gene is TRBD1 (5 bases). The V gene lost 2 bases and the J gene lost 3 bases, with 22 bases spanning the gap. Germline assignment: CDR1 SGHAT and CDR2 FQNNGV. The CDR3 spans 18 residues. CDR3 nucleotides: TGTGCCAGCAGCTTAAGGGGTCGGTCCGGGAGTGTTTACTATGGCTACACCTTC. Residues: CASSLRGRSGSVYYGYTF.

The chain couples TRBV11-1 to TRBJ2-7; no clear D. Germline loops: CDR1 SGHAT, CDR2 FQDESV (reference sequence). The V end was cut by 1 base, the J end by 0 bases, with 13 bases between. The CDR3 is made up of 16 amino acids. The CDR3 bases are TGTGCCAGCAGCTTAGTTAGTGGGCCTACCTCCTACGAGCAGTACTTC. This gives the protein CASSLVSGPTSYEQYF.

The rearrangement joins TRBV3-1 (or the pseudogene TRBV3-2) to TRBJ1-1; 10 bases map to TRBD1. J was trimmed by 5 bases and V by 8 bases; bases with no gene match: 20. The V gene's germline CDR1 is LGHDT and CDR2 YNNKEL (reference sequence). The length of the CDR3 is 18 residues. CDR3 protein: CASLVYGGQGVRRTEAFF. CDR3 DNA sequence: TGTGCCAGCTTAGTATACGGAGGACAGGGGGTGCGGAGGACTGAAGCTTTCTTT.

The V and J genes are TRBV5-6 and TRBJ1-2; D remains unclear. V shed 4 bases and J shed 8 bases, with 18 bases lying between them. The CDR3 loop spans 14 amino acids. Looked up from germline, CDR1 is SGHDT and CDR2 is YYEEEE. As DNA, the CDR3 is TGTGCCAGCAGCACAGACATGGTGATTCGGGGCTACACCTTC. It yields the protein CASSTDMVIRGYTF.

A single count supports this clone. This sequence joins TRBV12-5 and TRBJ2-3; no clear D gene. From germline, CDR1 is LGHNT and CDR2 FRNRAP. The CDR3 has 15 amino acids. Trimming left V 3 bases short and J 0 bases short, with 10 bases between. The CDR3 DNA sequence: TGTGCTAGTGGTTTTCATTCGGTGAGCACAGATACGCAGTATTTT. Protein sequence: CASGFHSVSTDTQYF.

The chain employs TRBV3-1 (or the pseudogene TRBV3-2) and TRBJ1-1, with D possibly being TRBD1 (5 bases). CDR1 LGHDT and CDR2 YNNKEL come from the germline V gene (reference sequence). This CDR3 has 13 residues. The V gene lost 2 bases and the J gene lost 3 bases, with 7 bases spanning the gap. CDR3 coding DNA: TGTGCCAGCAGCCAAAAGACAGACACTGAAGCTTTCTTT. It codes for CASSQKTDTEAFF.

The gene calls are TRBV6-2 or TRBV6-3 and TRBJ2-3, with 8 positions matching TRBD2. From germline, CDR1 is MNHEY and CDR2 SVGEGT. The V segment lost 0 bases and the J segment 2 bases; nucleotides outside the gene matches: 4. The CDR3 has 16 residues. The CDR3 DNA follows: TGTGCCAGCAGTTACTCACCGGGGGGGCCCACAGATACGCAGTATTTT. It is translated as CASSYSPGGPTDTQYF.

This chain uses TRBV6-2 or TRBV6-3 with TRBJ2-6; D call uncertain. V lost 5 bases, J lost 4 bases, and 9 bases lay in between. CDR3 length: 14 residues. The germline V gene encodes CDR1 MNHEY and CDR2 SVGEGT. This CDR3 reads CASSQQSGANVLTF. CDR3 coding DNA: TGTGCCAGCAGTCAACAATCCGGGGCCAACGTCCTGACTTTC.

The gene calls are TRBV7-9 and TRBJ2-7; tentative D call: TRBD1 (7 bases). Germline V lookup: CDR1 SEHNR, CDR2 FQNEAQ (reference sequence). V dropped 4 bases and J dropped 3 bases, with 16 bases sitting between them. There are 15 residues in the CDR3. The CDR3 DNA reads as TGTGCCAGCAGCTACCCTGGTCAGGGGGGCTACGAGCAGTACTTC. Translated, it gives CASSYPGQGGYEQYF.

Here the CDR3 DNA reads TGCAGCGTTGTGCCCACAGGGAGTAATGAAAAACTGTTTTTT. It is translated as CSVVPTGSNEKLFF. J is TRBJ1-4 and V is TRBV29-1; a possible D gene is TRBD1 (6 bases). This CDR3 spans 14 amino acids. Germline CDR1 and CDR2: SQVTM and ANQGSEA. Trimming cost V 4 bases and J 4 bases, with 13 bases left between them.

The sample holds a few counts of this clone. This rearrangement joins TRBV18 to TRBJ1-2; the D is unclear. The V and J ends lost 8 bases and 7 bases respectively, with 17 bases between them. The germline V gene encodes CDR1 KGHSH and CDR2 LQKENI. The CDR3 has 13 amino acids. The CDR3 sequence: CASQLTKRGGYTF. The CDR3 nucleotides are TGTGCCAGCCAACTAACCAAGCGCGGTGGCTACACCTTC. The full variable domain, its missing parts supplied by reference TRBV18 and TRBJ1-2, is NAGVMQNPRHLVRRRGQEARLRCSPMKGHSHVYWYRQLPEEGLKFMVYLQKENIIDESGMPKERFSAEFPKEGPSILRIQQVVRGDSAAYFCASQLTKRGGYTFGSGTRLTVV.

The CDR3 is CASSQDRGGNTEAFF. The CDR3 nucleotides are TGTGCCAGCAGCCAGGACAGGGGCGGGAACACTGAAGCTTTCTTT. The chain is built from TRBV7-3 and TRBJ1-1; 9 bases map to TRBD1. The CDR3 is 15 amino acids. The ends lost 5 bases at V and 1 base at J; junction bases unmatched: 5. From germline, CDR1 is SGHTA and CDR2 FQGTGA. The variable domain in full, with the rest retrieved from reference TRBV7-3 and TRBJ1-1, is GAGVSQTPSNKVTEKGKYVELRCDPISGHTALYWYRQSLGQGPEFLIYFQGTGAADDSGLPNDRFFAVRPEGSVSTLKIQRTERGDSAVYLCASSQDRGGNTEAFFGQGTRLTVV.

The chain recombines TRBV28 with TRBJ2-7, with D unresolved. Trimming cost V 2 bases and J 1 base, with 9 bases left between them. Germline loops: CDR1 MDHEN, CDR2 SYDVKM. The CDR3 has 14 amino acids. The CDR3 is CASSLSAPSYEQYF. CDR3 sequence (DNA): TGTGCCAGCAGTTTAAGTGCGCCTTCCTACGAGCAGTACTTC. Full variable domain (missing parts from reference TRBV28 and TRBJ2-7): DVKVTQSSRYLVKRTGEKVFLECVQDMDHENMFWYRQDPGLGLRLIYFSYDVKMKEKGDIPEGYSVSREKKERFSLILESASTNQTSMYLCASSLSAPSYEQYFGPGTRLTVT.

The chain employs TRBV4-3 and TRBJ1-1; 7 bases line up with TRBD1. Unmatched junction bases numbered 2, after V lost 3 bases and J lost 1 base. CDR3 length: 14 amino acids. Germline V gene sequence: CDR1 LGHNA, CDR2 YSLEER. The CDR3 region is CASSHNRGNTEAFF. DNA of the CDR3: TGCGCCAGCAGCCACAACAGGGGGAACACTGAAGCTTTCTTT.

This chain links TRBV9 with TRBJ2-3; TRBD2 matches at 7 bases. The junction had 5 bases not matched to a gene; V was cut back by 0 bases and J by 4 bases. The germline V gene has CDR1 SGDLS and CDR2 YYNGEE. The CDR3 length is 15 residues. This CDR3 is CASSVEGGTSDTQYF. The CDR3 DNA sequence: TGTGCCAGCAGCGTAGAGGGAGGGACTTCAGATACGCAGTATTTT.

The CDR3 protein is CASSQRPSGDYNEQFF. The CDR3 coding sequence is TGTGCCAGCAGCCAACGGCCTAGCGGGGACTACAATGAGCAGTTCTTC. V gene TRBV4-2 combines with J gene TRBJ2-1; 9 bases map to TRBD2. Germline V gives CDR1 LGHNA, CDR2 YNFKEQ. The CDR3 has 16 residues. The trim removed 2 bases at V and 3 bases at J, leaving 5 bases unmatched.

This clone was seen once. CDR3 DNA sequence: TGTGCCAGCAGCCATAGCGGGGGCCAAGAGACCCAGTACTTC. Translation gives CASSHSGGQETQYF. V usage is TRBV6-6 and J usage is TRBJ2-5; 9 nucleotides match TRBD2. This CDR3 contains 14 residues. Losses at the gene ends were 6 bases for V and 1 base for J; bases not matched to a gene: 3. Germline loops: CDR1 MNHNY, CDR2 SVGAGI (reference sequence).

This sequence joins TRBV18 and TRBJ1-6; TRBD1 matches at 7 bases. Germline-derived CDR1 and CDR2 are KGHSH and LQKENI. V lost 3 bases, J lost 5 bases, and 16 bases stayed unmatched. The CDR3 covers 19 residues. Here the CDR3 reads CASSPRTIGQVAHNSPLHF. DNA for the CDR3: TGTGCCAGCTCACCGAGAACAATAGGACAGGTAGCCCATAATTCACCCCTCCACTTT.

This clone was counted a single time. The V call is TRBV5-4, the J call TRBJ2-3; D is undetermined. Germline V gene lookup returns CDR1 SGHNT and CDR2 YYREEE (reference sequence). Trimming removed 1 base from V and 1 base from J, with 7 bases in between. The CDR3 has 14 amino acids. The CDR3 loop is CASSLQQGTDTQYF. In nucleotides, the CDR3 is TGTGCCAGCAGCTTGCAACAAGGCACAGATACGCAGTATTTT.